This T cell receptor beta chain was retrieved from a study of early T cells in non-severe SARS-CoV-2 infection (dated by TCRdb to about 2021). In the study overall: Bulk RNA from unsorted whole blood was used for TCR sequencing, so alpha and beta chains could not be paired.

Preparation of the library involved 5' RACE. The instrument was a NextSeq 500. In the TCR library protocol, unique molecular identifiers were attached to individual cDNA molecules to correct for PCR bias and sequencing error. Both TCR alpha and beta chains were sequenced, and tight co-correlation was observed between alpha and beta sequence abundances in each sample. The study's own analysis went as follows. Decombinator V4 was used to annotate TCR sequences for V gene, J gene and CDR3. Expanded TCRs were defined as changing significantly between any two time points under a Poisson model with p below 0.0001. Abundances of TCRs were expressed as counts per million after normalisation to the total number of TCRs sequenced in each sample. MAIT TCRs were defined by TRAV1-2 paired with TRAJ12, TRAJ20 or TRAJ33, and iNKT TCRs by TRAV10 paired with TRAJ18. VDJdb, accessed 1 November 2021, was searched for CMV, EBV and SARS-CoV-2 annotated TCRs, with TCRs annotated for multiple antigens excluded. In-frame beta chains were kept once TCRdb had trimmed the public reads at Q25 with fastp and called clones with MiXCR. Each record represents a unique CDR3 protein, reported with the most common genes and DNA among its rows. TCRdb's processing, not the study's, gives the V and J calls here. The sample yields some 89,000 distinct CDR3 sequences; approximately 10% were counted once. The ten largest clones represent approximately 4.7% of the sample.

This clonotype occurred many times. Its antigen has not been determined. Base qualities are not provided; no much larger clone lies one nucleotide away. Here is what the overall study found, with its caveats: Matching against VDJdb was skewed toward anti-spike CD8 responses, likely underestimated virus-specific expansions, and missed private and CD4 specificities.

This was a case-control study nested in a cohort of healthcare workers in London, UK, who had nasopharyngeal swab PCR tests and blood samples taken every week. Between 23 and 31 March 2020, the week of the UK lockdown, healthcare workers were enrolled and then followed up weekly for as long as 16 weeks. Reading the germline V gene (reference sequence) gives CDR1 SEHNR and CDR2 FQNEAQ. Germline trimming: 6 bases from V, 2 bases from J; junction bases outside gene matches: 7. The cysteine opens and the phenylalanine closes a CDR3 of 15 amino acids. The DNA shown is the 45-base CDR3, in frame from base 1.

In this chain, TRBV7-9 is recombined with TRBJ2-3; the junction holds 8 bases that match TRBD2. Sample: whole blood, taken at baseline. The sequence was obtained from an adult who was a healthcare worker with PCR-confirmed SARS-CoV-2 infection or an uninfected control (not recorded which). The nucleotide sequence is given as TGTGCCAGCAGATACACGGGGGGGTACACAGATACGCAGTATTTT. The resulting protein is CASRYTGGYTDTQYF.